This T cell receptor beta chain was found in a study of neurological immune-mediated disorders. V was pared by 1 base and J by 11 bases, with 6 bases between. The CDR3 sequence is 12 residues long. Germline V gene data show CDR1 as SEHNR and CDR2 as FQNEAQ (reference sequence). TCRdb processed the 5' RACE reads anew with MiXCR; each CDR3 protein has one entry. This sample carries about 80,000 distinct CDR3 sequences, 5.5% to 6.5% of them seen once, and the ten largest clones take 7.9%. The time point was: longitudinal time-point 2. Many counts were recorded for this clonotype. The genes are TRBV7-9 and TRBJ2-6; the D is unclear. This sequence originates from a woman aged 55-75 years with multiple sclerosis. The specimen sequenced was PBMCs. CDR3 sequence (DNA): TGTGCCAGCAGCTTAGGCTTTTACGTCCTGACTTTC. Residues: CASSLGFYVLTF.